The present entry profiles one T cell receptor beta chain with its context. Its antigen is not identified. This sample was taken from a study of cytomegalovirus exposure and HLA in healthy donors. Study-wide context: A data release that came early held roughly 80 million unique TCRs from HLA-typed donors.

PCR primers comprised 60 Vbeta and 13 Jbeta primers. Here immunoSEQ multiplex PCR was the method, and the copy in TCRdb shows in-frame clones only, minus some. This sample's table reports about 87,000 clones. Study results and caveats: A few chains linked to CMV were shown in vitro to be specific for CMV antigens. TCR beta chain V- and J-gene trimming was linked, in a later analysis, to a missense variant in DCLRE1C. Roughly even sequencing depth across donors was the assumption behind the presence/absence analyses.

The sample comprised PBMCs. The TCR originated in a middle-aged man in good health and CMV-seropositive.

The CDR3 bases are TGTGCCTGGGCACTAGACTATGGCTACACCTTC. It specifies CAWALDYGYTF. V and J are TRBV30 and TRBJ1-2; D is undetermined. The CDR3 has 11 amino acids. V lost 5 bases, J lost 3 bases, and 7 bases lay in between. Germline V gene lookup returns CDR1 GTSNPN and CDR2 SVGIG (reference sequence).